These 24 T cell receptor beta chains were all obtained from the same sample, sequenced in a study of shared clonotypes between healthy human individuals. Only in-frame clones appear in the TCRdb table, and some are missing; sequencing was by immunoSEQ multiplex PCR. The data show about 1.5 million clones, with roughly 96% seen just once and approximately 1.1% held by the top ten. Sequencing was carried out using naive CD4+ T cells sorted from blood. Noted subset: CD45RA+ positively selected. The receptors stem from a man aged 30 to 39 in good health.

The chain employs TRBV5-6 and TRBJ2-5; TRBD1 aligns across 7 bases. The junction had 2 bases not matched to a gene; V was cut back by 4 bases and J by 2 bases. The CDR3 totals 13 residues. CDR1 and CDR2 from the germline V gene are SGHDT and YYEEEE. CDR3 bases: TGTGCCAGCAGCCCCAGGGGGCAAGAGACCCAGTACTTC. Translating it yields CASSPRGQETQYF.

This clone was found once. The chain employs TRBV10-3 and TRBJ2-7, with 8 positions matching TRBD1. Germline V gene data show CDR1 as ENHRY and CDR2 as SYGVKD. The V segment lost 10 bases and the J segment 3 bases; nucleotides outside the gene matches: 11. There are 14 residues in the CDR3. The DNA for the CDR3 is TGTGCCACCCGTGGACAGGGTATGGACTACGAGCAGTACTTC. Translation: CATRGQGMDYEQYF.

The chain couples TRBV6-4 to TRBJ1-1, with D unclear. Trimming stripped 6 bases from V and 7 bases from J, with 15 bases between. CDR3 length equals 13 residues. Germline V gene lookup returns CDR1 MRHNA and CDR2 SNTAGT. This CDR3 is CASSTSGGGEAFF. The CDR3, as DNA: TGTGCCAGCAGCACCTCAGGTGGAGGTGAAGCTTTCTTT.

This clone was counted once. This chain connects TRBV10-3 to TRBJ1-1; a possible D gene is TRBD1 (6 bases). CDR1 is ENHRY, CDR2 SYGVKD, per germline. Trimming cost V 9 bases and J 10 bases, with 21 bases left between them. The CDR3 is 13 residues long. CDR3 region: CAIRGDTGSGAFF. In nucleotides, the CDR3 is TGTGCCATTAGGGGGGACACCGGTTCTGGAGCTTTCTTT.

The V gene is TRBV5-4, the J gene TRBJ2-3, with 8 positions matching TRBD1. Looked up from germline, CDR1 is SGHNT and CDR2 is YYREEE (reference sequence). The CDR3 totals 15 residues. Trimming took 9 bases from V and 3 from J; bases not matched to a gene: 12. CDR3 region: CAILQGGGSTDTQYF. The DNA of the CDR3 is TGTGCCATTCTACAGGGGGGAGGATCTACAGATACGCAGTATTTT.

The CDR3 region has the DNA TGTGCCAGCAGCCCCACTAGTGTTCGTGTCGATGAGCAGTTCTTC. This gives the protein CASSPTSVRVDEQFF. The chain couples TRBV7-9 to TRBJ2-1, with a possible D match to TRBD2 (5 bases). The CDR3 sequence is 15 residues long. CDR1 and CDR2 from the germline V gene are SEHNR and FQNEAQ (reference sequence). Trimming shortened V by 5 bases and J by 8 bases, and 19 bases separated the two germline ends.

The V gene is TRBV7-3, the J gene TRBJ2-3; D remains ambiguous. Trimming removed 0 bases from V and 6 bases from J, with 19 bases in between. CDR1 is SGHTA, CDR2 FQGTGA, per germline. There are 17 residues in the CDR3. The CDR3 sequence is CASSLTGLDFRMDTQYF. As DNA, the CDR3 is TGTGCCAGCAGCTTAACGGGCTTGGATTTTAGGATGGATACGCAGTATTTT.

The chain couples TRBV7-9 to TRBJ2-7, with TRBD2 matching 10 bases. The CDR3 is made up of 19 amino acids. V trimming: 2 bases; J trimming: 5 bases; junction bases outside the gene matches: 18. Germline-derived CDR1 and CDR2 are SEHNR and FQNEAQ (reference sequence). The chain's CDR3 is CASSLSKVASGRRRDEQYF. CDR3 nucleotide sequence: TGTGCCAGCAGCTTAAGCAAGGTGGCTAGCGGGAGAAGGAGGGACGAGCAGTACTTC.

This chain uses TRBV7-9 with TRBJ1-4; no firm D call. The CDR3 consists of 14 residues. Trimming removed 5 bases from V and 8 bases from J, with 15 bases in between. Per germline, CDR1 SEHNR and CDR2 FQNEAQ (reference sequence). The CDR3 DNA is TGTGCCAGCAGCCGCCCGCTCGGGAGGGAAAAACTGTTTTTT. This gives the protein CASSRPLGREKLFF.

The chain joins TRBV7-3 to TRBJ2-1; D not resolved. The CDR3 totals 14 residues. Trimming pared 1 base from V and 3 bases from J, leaving 7 bases between. The germline V gene has CDR1 SGHTA and CDR2 FQGTGA. This chain's CDR3 is CASSLNSFYNEQFF. CDR3 DNA sequence: TGTGCCAGCAGCTTAAATTCTTTCTACAATGAGCAGTTCTTC.

V usage is TRBV5-4 and J usage is TRBJ2-1, with TRBD2 as a possible D gene (6 bases). Germline-derived CDR1 and CDR2 are SGHNT and YYREEE (reference sequence). The CDR3 runs 16 residues. V lost 3 bases and J 6 bases, leaving 19 bases between the germline ends. The CDR3 bases are TGTGCCAGCAGCTCGGGGCCGGGCGGGACCTTCAATGAGCAGTTCTTC. It is translated as CASSSGPGGTFNEQFF. The variable domain in full, with the rest retrieved from reference TRBV5-4 and TRBJ2-1, is ETGVTQSPTHLIKTRGQQVTLRCSSQSGHNTVSWYQQALGQGPQFIFQYYREEENGRGNFPPRFSGLQFPNYSSELNVNALELDDSALYLCASSSGPGGTFNEQFFGPGTRLTVL.

The chain links TRBV4-3 to TRBJ2-7; a possible D gene is TRBD2 (6 bases). The CDR3 runs 15 residues. V gave up 4 bases and J gave up 3 bases, with 16 bases separating them. Germline-derived CDR1 and CDR2 are LGHNA and YSLEER. This CDR3 is CASSPSAGGYYEQYF. The DNA of the CDR3 is TGCGCCAGCAGCCCTTCGGCCGGGGGATACTACGAGCAGTACTTC.

The gene calls are TRBV28 and TRBJ1-5; possible D gene TRBD1, 5 bases. Germline lookup yields CDR1 MDHEN and CDR2 SYDVKM. CDR3 length equals 16 residues. V was trimmed by 5 bases and J by 0 bases, leaving 14 bases between them. DNA of the CDR3: TGTGCCAGCAGTGGGACGGGGAACCTTAGCAATCAGCCCCAGCATTTT. Its translation: CASSGTGNLSNQPQHF.

This chain uses TRBV27 with TRBJ1-1, with 9 positions matching TRBD1. The trim removed 11 bases at V and 5 bases at J, leaving 12 bases unmatched. This CDR3 is 14 amino acids long. Germline V gene data show CDR1 as MNHEY and CDR2 as SMNVEV (reference sequence). The CDR3 here is CAAGKQGARTEAFF. CDR3 nucleotides: TGTGCCGCCGGAAAACAGGGGGCGAGGACTGAAGCTTTCTTT.

This rearrangement joins TRBV18 to TRBJ1-4; a weak D match, TRBD1 (5 bases). Per germline, CDR1 KGHSH and CDR2 LQKENI. The germline V and J ends were trimmed by 0 bases and 1 base, with 9 bases remaining between them. CDR3 length equals 16 residues. This CDR3 is CASSPPGGGTNEKLFF. The CDR3 nucleotides read TGTGCCAGCTCACCACCCGGGGGTGGAACTAATGAAAAACTGTTTTTT.

The table lists this clone with a count of one. This chain links TRBV28 with TRBJ2-3, with 10 bases that match TRBD2. Germline V gene lookup returns CDR1 MDHEN and CDR2 SYDVKM. This CDR3 has 13 amino acids. With V trimmed by 9 bases and J by 2 bases, 2 bases remained unmatched. This chain's CDR3 is CASTSGNTDTQYF. CDR3 bases: TGTGCCAGTACTAGCGGGAACACAGATACGCAGTATTTT.

This clone has just a few counts. The chain links TRBV6-5 to TRBJ2-2; TRBD2 aligns across 10 bases. V was pared by 6 bases and J by 4 bases, with 2 bases of the junction left unmatched. The CDR3 runs 14 residues. CDR1 and CDR2 (germline): MNHEY, SVGAGI. CDR3 sequence (DNA): TGTGCCAGCAGGCGGACTAGCGGCACCGGGGAGCTGTTTTTT. Its protein is CASRRTSGTGELFF.

The chain has TRBV9 and TRBJ2-7; D perhaps matches TRBD1 (6 bases). The germline gives CDR1 SGDLS, CDR2 YYNGEE. Trimming left V 0 bases short and J 5 bases short, with 21 bases between. The CDR3 runs 17 residues. The CDR3 here is CASSVAAVRGQSHEQYF. The CDR3 region has the DNA TGTGCCAGCAGCGTAGCCGCCGTCCGAGGACAGTCCCACGAGCAGTACTTC.

The chain is built from TRBV5-1 and TRBJ1-5, with TRBD1 identical over 7 bases. Germline V gene data show CDR1 as SGHRS and CDR2 as YFSETQ. V lost 1 base, J lost 5 bases, and 6 bases stayed unmatched. CDR3 size: 15 residues. CDR3: CASSLSPRGDQPQHF. CDR3 nucleotides: TGCGCCAGCAGCTTGTCTCCCAGGGGGGATCAGCCCCAGCATTTT.

The chain combines TRBV5-1 with TRBJ2-5; D is unresolved. Per germline, CDR1 SGHRS and CDR2 YFSETQ. The V end was cut by 6 bases, the J end by 1 base, with 10 bases between. The CDR3 sequence is 13 residues long. CDR3 sequence reads: CASNREVQETQYF. The CDR3 region has the DNA TGCGCCAGCAACCGAGAAGTCCAAGAGACCCAGTACTTC. The entire variable domain, with the rest obtained from reference TRBV5-1 and TRBJ2-5, is as follows: KAGVTQTPRYLIKTRGQQVTLSCSPISGHRSVSWYQQTPGQGLQFLFEYFSETQRNKGNFPGRFSGRQFSNSRSEMNVSTLELGDSALYLCASNREVQETQYFGPGTRLLVL.

This clone showed up just once. The chain recombines TRBV4-1 with TRBJ2-2, with 10 positions matching TRBD2. The ends lost 0 bases at V and 9 bases at J; junction bases unmatched: 13. The CDR3 has 18 residues. Germline-derived CDR1 and CDR2 are MGHRA and YSYEKL. CDR3 sequence: CASSQETAGGRGTWELFF. CDR3 in DNA: TGCGCCAGCAGCCAAGAAACAGCGGGAGGGCGGGGTACCTGGGAGCTGTTTTTT.

V is TRBV5-1 and J is TRBJ2-3; 11 nucleotides match TRBD2. Germline lookup yields CDR1 SGHRS and CDR2 YFSETQ. Unmatched junction bases numbered 5, after V lost 7 bases and J lost 4 bases. The CDR3 consists of 14 residues. CDR3 region: CASGVLAGADTQYF. The CDR3 DNA reads TGCGCCAGCGGAGTACTAGCGGGAGCAGATACGCAGTATTTT.

The chain carries TRBV5-1 and TRBJ2-1; 13 positions agree with TRBD2. Germline assignment: CDR1 SGHRS and CDR2 YFSETQ. There are 18 residues in the CDR3. With V trimmed by 0 bases and J by 4 bases, 7 bases remained unmatched. This chain's CDR3 is CASSLGTSGRGRYNEQFF. The CDR3 DNA reads as TGCGCCAGCAGCTTGGGTACTAGCGGGAGGGGACGATACAATGAGCAGTTCTTC.

J is TRBJ2-4 and V is TRBV15; either TRBD1 or TRBD2 may supply D (7 bases each). CDR1 and CDR2 (germline): LNHNV, YYDKDF (reference sequence). The V end lost 0 bases, the J end lost 8 bases, and 17 bases lay between the germline ends. The CDR3 length is 16 residues. The CDR3 bases are TGTGCCACCAGCAGAGAGGTGCAGGGGGGGAGGTACATTCAGTACTTC. Amino acid sequence: CATSREVQGGRYIQYF.